This entry is about one T cell receptor beta chain. Its target is unknown. These data are taken from a study of vaccination effects on CD4 cells after COVID-19. Across the whole study: Samples gathered post-vaccine arrived a median of 72 days past the second dose. Broader study findings: Both infection-induced and vaccine-induced clones contracted markedly at late post-vaccination timepoints. After vaccination of healthy people, only 1 of 255 vaccine-induced clones cross-reacted with common cold coronaviruses.

Sequencing was preceded by expansion of antigen-specific CD4+ T cells with viral peptide pools in the ViraFEST assay. Following 10 days of culture, CD4+ T cells were isolated. Each participant was administered two doses of either the BNT162b2 or the mRNA-1273 vaccine. Half the medium was replaced with IL-2 medium on days 3 and 7. V lost 4 bases to trimming and J lost 0 bases, with 14 bases between them. This CDR3 contains 16 residues. The germline CDR1 and CDR2 sequences are SGHTA and FQGNSA. Method: immunoSEQ multiplex PCR; TCRdb's copy keeps in-frame clones and lacks some. The repertoire holds approximately 61,000 clones, around four fifths seen once, with 0.95% to 1.5% in the top ten.

The clonotype was recovered from a human donor who received a COVID-19 vaccine. This specimen consisted of CD4+ T cells from PBMCs cultured with HCoV-229E spike peptides, obtained after COVID-19 vaccination. The chain recombines TRBV7-2 with TRBJ2-3; D might be TRBD1 (6 bases). The chain's CDR3 is CASSSEGTQSTDTQYF. The CDR3 DNA sequence: TGTGCCAGCAGCTCCGAAGGGACACAAAGCACAGATACGCAGTATTTT.